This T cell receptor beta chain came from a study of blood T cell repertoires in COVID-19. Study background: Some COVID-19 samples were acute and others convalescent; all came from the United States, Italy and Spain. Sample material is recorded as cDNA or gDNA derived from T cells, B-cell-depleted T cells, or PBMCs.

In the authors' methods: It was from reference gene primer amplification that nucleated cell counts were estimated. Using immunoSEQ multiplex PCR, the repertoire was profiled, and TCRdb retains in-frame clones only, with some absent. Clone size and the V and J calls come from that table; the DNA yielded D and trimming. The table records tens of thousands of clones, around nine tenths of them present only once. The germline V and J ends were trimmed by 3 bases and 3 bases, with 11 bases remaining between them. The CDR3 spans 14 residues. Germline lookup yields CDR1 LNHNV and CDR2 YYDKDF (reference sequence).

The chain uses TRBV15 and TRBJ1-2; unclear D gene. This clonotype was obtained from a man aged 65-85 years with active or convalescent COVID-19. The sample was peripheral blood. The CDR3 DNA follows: TGTGCCACCAGCAGCCATCCCCGGGACTATGGCTACACCTTC. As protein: CATSSHPRDYGYTF.